These 15 T cell receptor beta chains share one sample of origin, sequenced in a study of T cell repertoires in cytomegalovirus infection. MiXCR, run by TCRdb on the reads, gives a single entry per CDR3 protein. Of hundreds of thousands of distinct CDR3 sequences listed, approximately 32% were seen once; the top ten hold roughly an eighth. Sequencing was performed on PBMCs. The receptor source for this set is a human donor in good health (CMV status not recorded). Some clones in this sample may be carry-over from other donors' samples.

The chain links TRBV6-2 or TRBV6-3 to TRBJ1-2; D not resolved. The CDR3 runs to 14 residues. Trimming took 0 bases from V and 4 from J, leaving 9 bases between them. The germline V gene encodes CDR1 MNHEY and CDR2 SVGEGT. DNA of the CDR3: TGTGCCAGCAGTTACTCGGGCAGGCGCTATGGCTACACCTTC. It codes for CASSYSGRRYGYTF.

This clonotype was counted ten times or more. The chain uses TRBV2 and TRBJ1-4; D uncertain. Deletions cut 3 bases from V and 3 bases from J, with 8 bases between. The germline V gene encodes CDR1 SNHLY and CDR2 FYNNEI. The CDR3 covers 14 residues. The CDR3 DNA sequence: TGTGCCAGCAGTGATTGGTCAGCTAATGAAAAACTGTTTTTT. This gives the protein CASSDWSANEKLFF.

The V gene is TRBV27, the J gene TRBJ2-3; D is possibly TRBD1 or TRBD2 (5 bases each). Trimming removed 4 bases at V and 4 bases at J, with 12 bases between. Germline-derived CDR1 and CDR2 are MNHEY and SMNVEV (reference sequence). CDR3 length: 14 residues. CDR3: CASSSPGTSDTQYF. The CDR3 nucleotides are TGTGCCAGCAGTTCTCCGGGGACCTCAGATACGCAGTATTTT.

This clonotype showed up just a few times. The chain is built from TRBV6-2 or TRBV6-3 and TRBJ2-5; TRBD2 is a possible D gene (5 bases). The germline gives CDR1 MNHEY, CDR2 SVGEGT. The CDR3 has 20 amino acids. V was pared by 0 bases and J by 1 base, with 24 bases between. CDR3 DNA sequence: TGTGCCAGCAGTTACTCCACGGGAAGGCGAGGGAATCGGGGCCAAGAGACCCAGTACTTC. Its protein product is CASSYSTGRRGNRGQETQYF.

The V call is TRBV5-1, the J call TRBJ1-6; no reliable D call. The V gene's germline CDR1 is SGHRS and CDR2 YFSETQ. The ends were cut back, 0 bases at V and 3 bases at J, with 7 bases in the middle. The CDR3 loop spans 15 amino acids. CDR3 in amino acids: CASSLEQHYNSPLHF. For the CDR3, the DNA is TGCGCCAGCAGCTTGGAACAGCACTATAATTCACCCCTCCACTTT. Filled out from reference TRBV5-1 and TRBJ1-6, the complete variable domain reads KAGVTQTPRYLIKTRGQQVTLSCSPISGHRSVSWYQQTPGQGLQFLFEYFSETQRNKGNFPGRFSGRQFSNSRSEMNVSTLELGDSALYLCASSLEQHYNSPLHFGNGTRLTVT.

The sample holds many counts of this clonotype. The CDR3 DNA reads TGTGCCAGCAGCCCGAATAGAGGACAGCCCCAGCATTTT. This encodes CASSPNRGQPQHF. The chain employs TRBV7-6 and TRBJ1-5; D is ambiguous. Germline CDR1 and CDR2: SGHVS and FNYEAQ. V lost 5 bases and J 7 bases, leaving 12 bases between the germline ends. This CDR3 is built from 13 residues.

In this sample, this clonotype turned up a few times. The V and J genes are TRBV28 and TRBJ2-1; 7 nucleotides agree with TRBD1. Germline V lookup: CDR1 MDHEN, CDR2 SYDVKM. J lost 0 bases, V lost 6 bases, and 14 bases had no gene match. The CDR3 extends over 18 amino acids. CDR3 residues: CASSRGTASFSSYNEQFF. The CDR3 region has the DNA TGTGCCAGCAGCCGAGGGACAGCTAGTTTTAGCTCCTACAATGAGCAGTTCTTC.

Details on this clonotype: A junction end diverges from the germline sequence, so it may reflect a read error. The genes are TRBV19 and TRBJ2-7; D remains ambiguous. This CDR3 spans 12 amino acids. Germline CDR1 reads LNHDA; CDR2 reads SQIVND (reference sequence). The CDR3 nucleotides are TGTGCCAGTAGTATAATGGGATACGAGCAATACTTC. Translated: CASSIMGYEQYF. Using reference TRBV19 and TRBJ2-7 for the parts outside the CDR3, the full variable domain is DGGITQSPKYLFRKEGQNVTLSCEQNLNHDAMYWYRQDPGQGLRLIYYSQIVNDFQKGDIAEGYSVSREKKESFPLTVTSAQKNPTAFYLCASSIMGYEQYFGPGTRLTVT.

This chain links TRBV4-1 with TRBJ2-1, with D possibly matching TRBD2 (8 bases). Germline CDR1 is MGHRA and CDR2 is YSYEKL. The CDR3 loop spans 15 amino acids. The V end was cut by 1 base, the J end by 6 bases, with 13 bases between. The CDR3 bases are TGCGCCAGCAGCCAAGTAGCGGGACAGTTCAATGAGCAGTTCTTC. Translating gives CASSQVAGQFNEQFF.

V gene TRBV19 combines with J gene TRBJ1-5; D is undetermined. Germline V gene data show CDR1 as LNHDA and CDR2 as SQIVND (reference sequence). CDR3 size: 15 residues. Trimming took off 1 base at V and 2 bases at J, with 9 bases between the two ends. This CDR3 reads CASSIVGSGNQPQHF. CDR3 in DNA: TGTGCCAGTAGTATAGTGGGGTCGGGCAATCAGCCCCAGCATTTT.

The table lists this clonotype with a few counts. The V call is TRBV7-3, the J call TRBJ2-2, with 8 bases matching TRBD1. CDR1 and CDR2 (germline): SGHTA, FQGTGA. Trimming cost V 2 bases and J 4 bases; bases outside gene matches: 6. CDR3 size: 16 residues. CDR3 coding DNA: TGTGCCAGCAGCTTAGGGCAGGGGGCTGGCACCGGGGAGCTGTTTTTT. This codes for CASSLGQGAGTGELFF.

With regard to this clonotype: Mismatch with germline at one junction end may stem from a read error. This rearrangement joins TRBV28 to TRBJ2-5; D is possibly TRBD2 (5 bases). The CDR3 runs to 16 residues. Germline CDR1 reads MDHEN; CDR2 reads SYDVKM. The chain's CDR3 is CASRLWDCGPQETQYF. The CDR3 DNA reads TGTGCCAGCCGTTTATGGGATTGCGGGCCCCAAGAGACCCAGTACTTC.

This clonotype was seen more than once but under ten times. A much larger clone differs from this one at a single base, so this may be a read error. The rearrangement uses TRBV6-5 and TRBJ2-3; 7 bases match TRBD2. This CDR3 spans 16 amino acids. Looked up from germline, CDR1 is MNHEY and CDR2 is SVGAGI. The CDR3 DNA reads TGTTCCAGCAGTGCTGTCGGGTTGGGGGGGGTAGATACGCAGTATTTT. Translation gives CSSSAVGLGGVDTQYF.

Of note for this clonotype: The missing conserved phenylalanine or tryptophan at the end of this CDR3 makes a read error likely. The chain links TRBV6-6 to TRBJ2-1; 13 nucleotides line up with TRBD2. The CDR3 sequence is 15 residues long. Trimming cost V 6 bases and J 9 bases; bases outside gene matches: 8. Germline V CDR1 and CDR2: MNHNY, SVGAGI (reference sequence). The CDR3: CASRVTSGGASEQFL. The CDR3 DNA is TGTGCCAGCAGAGTAACTAGCGGGGGGGCGAGTGAGCAGTTCTTA.

The chain uses TRBV28 and TRBJ2-3; 8 nucleotides match TRBD2. V dropped 4 bases and J dropped 0; count of bases not matched to a gene: 3. The CDR3 has 15 amino acids. CDR1 and CDR2 (germline): MDHEN, SYDVKM. Here the CDR3 DNA reads TGTGCCAGCAGTTCCCAGCGGGAGAGCACAGATACGCAGTATTTT. This gives the protein CASSSQRESTDTQYF.